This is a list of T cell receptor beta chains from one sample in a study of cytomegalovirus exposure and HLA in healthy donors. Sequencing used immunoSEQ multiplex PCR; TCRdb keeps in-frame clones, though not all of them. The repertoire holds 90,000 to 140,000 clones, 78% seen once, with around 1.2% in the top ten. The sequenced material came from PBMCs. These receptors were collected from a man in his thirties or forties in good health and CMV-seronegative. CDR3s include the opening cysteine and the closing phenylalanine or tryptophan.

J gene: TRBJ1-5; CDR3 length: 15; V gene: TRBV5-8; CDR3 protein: CASSPGQGLNQPQHF
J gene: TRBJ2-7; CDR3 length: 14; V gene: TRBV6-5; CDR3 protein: CASRNPGTDYEQYF
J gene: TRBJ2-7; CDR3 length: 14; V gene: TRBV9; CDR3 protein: CASSVAQTSYEQYF
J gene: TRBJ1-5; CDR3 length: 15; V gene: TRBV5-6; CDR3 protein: CASSMGQGKAQPQHF
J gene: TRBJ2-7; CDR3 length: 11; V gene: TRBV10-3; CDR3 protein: CAVGTGYEQYF
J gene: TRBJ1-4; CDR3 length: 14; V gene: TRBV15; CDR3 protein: CATSRDRGGEKLFF
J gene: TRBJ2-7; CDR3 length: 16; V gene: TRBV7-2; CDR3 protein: CASSLWASGGIYEQYF
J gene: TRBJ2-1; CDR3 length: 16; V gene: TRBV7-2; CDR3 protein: CASSLAPAGGADEQFF
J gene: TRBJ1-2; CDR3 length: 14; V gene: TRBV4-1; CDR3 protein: CASSQGQDSYGYTF
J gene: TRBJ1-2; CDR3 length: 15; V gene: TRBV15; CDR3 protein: CATSRDQGVNYGYTF
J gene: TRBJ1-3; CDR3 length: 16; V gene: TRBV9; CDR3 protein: CASSVGSEISGNTIYF
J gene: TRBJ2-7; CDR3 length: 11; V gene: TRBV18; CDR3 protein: CASSSDYEQYF
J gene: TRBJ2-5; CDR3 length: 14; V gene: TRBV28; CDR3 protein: CASSLSGLQETQYF
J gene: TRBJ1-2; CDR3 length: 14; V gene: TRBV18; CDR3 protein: CASSLYSTNYGYTF
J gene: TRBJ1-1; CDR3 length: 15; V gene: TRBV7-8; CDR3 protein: CASSLEGTGQTEAFF
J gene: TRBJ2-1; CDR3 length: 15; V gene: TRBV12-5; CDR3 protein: CASGLGSGIYNEQFF
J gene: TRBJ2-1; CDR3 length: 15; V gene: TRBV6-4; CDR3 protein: CASSEVAGEANEQFF
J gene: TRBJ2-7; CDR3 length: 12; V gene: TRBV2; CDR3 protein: CASSVGDRREYF
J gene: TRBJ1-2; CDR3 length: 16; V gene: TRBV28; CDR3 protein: CASSSQGVGEGYGYTF
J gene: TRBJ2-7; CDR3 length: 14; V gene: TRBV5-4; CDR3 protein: CASAPSGRVYEQYF
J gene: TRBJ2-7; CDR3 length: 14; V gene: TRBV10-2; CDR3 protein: CASSEWASVYEQYF
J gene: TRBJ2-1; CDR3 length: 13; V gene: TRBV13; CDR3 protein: CASSLRGTDEQFF
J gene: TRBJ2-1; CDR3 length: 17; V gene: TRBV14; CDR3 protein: CASSRISGRYSYNEQFF
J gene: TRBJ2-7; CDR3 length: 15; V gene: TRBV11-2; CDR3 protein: CASSFPGLAENEQYF
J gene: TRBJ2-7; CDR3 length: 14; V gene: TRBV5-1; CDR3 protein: CASSDQGTTYEQYF
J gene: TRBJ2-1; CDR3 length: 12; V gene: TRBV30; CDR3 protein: CAWAPTSGSGFF
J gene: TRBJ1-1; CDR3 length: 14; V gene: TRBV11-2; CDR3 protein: CASTRVRGPTEAFF
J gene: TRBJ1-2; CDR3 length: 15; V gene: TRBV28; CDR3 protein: CASSLPRNQGSGYTF
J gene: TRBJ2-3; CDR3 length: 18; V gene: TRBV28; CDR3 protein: CASSLFSGLAGVTDTQYF
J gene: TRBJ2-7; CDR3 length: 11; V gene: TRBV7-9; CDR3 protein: CASSTGYEQYF
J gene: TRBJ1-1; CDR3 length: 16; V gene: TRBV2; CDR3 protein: CASTVRQQGQNTEAFF
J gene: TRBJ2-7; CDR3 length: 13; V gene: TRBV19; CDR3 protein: CACSPDISYEQYF
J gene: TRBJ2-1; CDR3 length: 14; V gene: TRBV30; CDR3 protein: CACNGVGRRNEQFF
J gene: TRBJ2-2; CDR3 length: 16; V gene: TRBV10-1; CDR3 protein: CASSEWSGGASGELFF
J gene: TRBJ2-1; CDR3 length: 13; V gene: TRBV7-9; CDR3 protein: CALSGRGSLEQFF
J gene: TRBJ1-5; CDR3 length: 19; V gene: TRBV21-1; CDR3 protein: CAHPGGDRRDFLRNQPQHF
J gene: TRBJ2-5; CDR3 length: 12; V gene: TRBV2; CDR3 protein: CASNPGDETQYF
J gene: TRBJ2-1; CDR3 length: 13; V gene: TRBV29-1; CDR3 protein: CSVRQASYNEQFF
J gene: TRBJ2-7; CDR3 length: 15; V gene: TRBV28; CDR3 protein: CASSTPGGAFNEQYF
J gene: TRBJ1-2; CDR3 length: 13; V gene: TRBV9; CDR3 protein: CASSYDRVNGYTF
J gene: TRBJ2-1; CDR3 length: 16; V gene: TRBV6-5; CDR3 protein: CASSYSTSGAYNEQFF
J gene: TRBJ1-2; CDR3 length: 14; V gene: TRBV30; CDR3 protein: CAWSVLGFSYGYTF
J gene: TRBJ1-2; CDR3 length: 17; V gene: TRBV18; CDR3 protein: CASSQSVGTGHSYGYTF
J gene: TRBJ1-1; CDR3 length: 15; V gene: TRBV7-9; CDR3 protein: CASTPSWDSNTEAFF
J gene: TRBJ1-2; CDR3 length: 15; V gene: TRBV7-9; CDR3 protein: CASSLGQGTNYGYTF
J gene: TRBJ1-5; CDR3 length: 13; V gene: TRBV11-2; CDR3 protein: CASSLDTGQPQHF
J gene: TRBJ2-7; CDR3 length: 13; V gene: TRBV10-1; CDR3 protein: CASSESTLYEQYF
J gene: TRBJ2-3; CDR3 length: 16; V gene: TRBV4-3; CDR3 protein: CASSRPVSSSTDTQYF
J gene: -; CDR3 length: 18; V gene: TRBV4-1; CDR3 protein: CASSQELDSGGNSYEQYF
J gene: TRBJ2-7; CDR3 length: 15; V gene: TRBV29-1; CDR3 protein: CSVGWVLAGDYEQYF
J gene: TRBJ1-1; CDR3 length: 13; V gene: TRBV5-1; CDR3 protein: CASRTGVNTEAFF